Sequencing of this T cell receptor beta chain was carried out in a study of CD8 T cells in ankylosing spondylitis. A quantitative 5'-RACE method, one with molecular barcodes, was used to make TCR beta libraries. One entry per CDR3 protein, called by TCRdb with MiXCR from the 5' RACE reads. The data hold around 140,000 distinct CDR3 sequences, with 17% observed a single time. For this clonotype: No antigen is known for it.

Regarding the study as a whole: Blood from ankylosing spondylitis patients appeared to carry a characteristic roughly eight-variant TCR beta motif. Disease-associated clones were reportedly significantly overrepresented in matched ankylosing spondylitis synovial fluid. Disease-linked clones bore a CD8+ phenotype, appearing relatively rarely in peripheral blood.

Germline V CDR1 and CDR2: SGHRS, YFSETQ. V gave up 3 bases and J gave up 4 bases; unmatched junction bases: 10. CDR3 length: 17 amino acids. The chain combines TRBV5-1 with TRBJ2-3; 11 bases fit TRBD2. What was sequenced was blood, either unsorted or a sorted T cell fraction (not recorded which). The origin of this receptor is a male donor with ankylosing spondylitis. The CDR3 loop is CASSSVPLAGVADTQYF. The CDR3 DNA is TGCGCCAGCAGCTCCGTACCACTAGCGGGAGTCGCAGATACGCAGTATTTT. Using reference TRBV5-1 and TRBJ2-3 for the parts outside the CDR3, the full variable domain is KAGVTQTPRYLIKTRGQQVTLSCSPISGHRSVSWYQQTPGQGLQFLFEYFSETQRNKGNFPGRFSGRQFSNSRSEMNVSTLELGDSALYLCASSSVPLAGVADTQYFGPGTRLTVL.